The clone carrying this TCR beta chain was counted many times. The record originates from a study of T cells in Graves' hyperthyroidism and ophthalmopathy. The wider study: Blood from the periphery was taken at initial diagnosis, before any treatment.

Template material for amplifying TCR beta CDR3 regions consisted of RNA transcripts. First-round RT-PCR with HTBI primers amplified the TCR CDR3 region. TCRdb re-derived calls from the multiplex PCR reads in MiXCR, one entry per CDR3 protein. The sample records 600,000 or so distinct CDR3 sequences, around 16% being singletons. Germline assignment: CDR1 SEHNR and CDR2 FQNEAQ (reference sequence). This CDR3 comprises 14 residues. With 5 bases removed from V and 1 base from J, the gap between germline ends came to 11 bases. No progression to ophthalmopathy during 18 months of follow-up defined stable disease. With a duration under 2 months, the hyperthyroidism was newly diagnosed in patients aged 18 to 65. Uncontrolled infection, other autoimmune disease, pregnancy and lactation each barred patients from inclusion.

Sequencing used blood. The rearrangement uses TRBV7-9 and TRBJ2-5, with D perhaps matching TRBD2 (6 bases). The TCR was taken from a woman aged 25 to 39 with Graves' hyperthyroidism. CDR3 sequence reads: CASSRPGLQETQYF. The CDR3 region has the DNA TGTGCCAGCAGCCGGCCGGGACTCCAAGAGACCCAGTACTTC.